A single sample gave rise to the 23 T cell receptor beta chains below, sequenced in a study of cytomegalovirus exposure and HLA in healthy donors. This PCR relied on a set of 60 Vbeta primers and 13 Jbeta primers. Using immunoSEQ multiplex PCR, the repertoire was profiled, and TCRdb retains in-frame clones only, with some absent. The sample carries approximately 100,000 clones, about 76% recorded once. The material sequenced was PBMCs. Source of these receptors: a woman between 25 and 40 years old in good health and CMV-seronegative.

V gene TRBV19 combines with J gene TRBJ1-5, with D uncertain. Trimming shortened V by 5 bases and J by 2 bases, and 16 bases separated the two germline ends. The CDR3 extends over 16 amino acids. CDR1 LNHDA and CDR2 SQIVND come from the germline V gene (reference sequence). CDR3 sequence reads: CASSLSGSKGNQPQHF. The CDR3 DNA is TGTGCCAGTAGTCTATCGGGGTCGAAGGGCAATCAGCCCCAGCATTTT.

The chain joins TRBV6-1 to TRBJ1-1; TRBD1 matches 7 bases. J lost 4 bases, V lost 7 bases, and 6 bases had no gene match. Per the germline V gene, CDR1 is MNHNS and CDR2 is SASEGT. The CDR3 length is 13 residues. The CDR3 region has the DNA TGTGCCAGCAAGGGGGCGCGTCCCACTGAAGCTTTCTTT. It specifies CASKGARPTEAFF.

V usage is TRBV28 and J usage is TRBJ2-1; D may be TRBD2 (5 bases). The CDR3 sequence is 13 residues long. CDR1 and CDR2 from the germline V gene are MDHEN and SYDVKM. V lost 5 bases and J lost 8, with 13 bases in between. CDR3 residues: CASSRAGKDEQFF. The DNA of the CDR3 is TGTGCCAGCAGTAGGGCGGGTAAGGATGAGCAGTTCTTC.

The chain recombines TRBV4-2 with TRBJ2-7, with TRBD1 matching over 7 bases. This CDR3 has 13 residues. Germline V gives CDR1 LGHNA, CDR2 YNFKEQ. The trim removed 8 bases at V and 6 bases at J, leaving 10 bases unmatched. This CDR3 is CASAGQATGEQYF. The CDR3 DNA sequence: TGTGCCAGCGCCGGACAGGCCACGGGCGAGCAGTACTTC.

V gene TRBV5-8 combines with J gene TRBJ2-1; 7 bases are shared with TRBD2. Germline values: CDR1 SGHTS, CDR2 YDEGEE. CDR3 length: 13 residues. V was clipped by 1 base and J by 8 bases; unmatched bases: 3. This CDR3 reads CASSLWAGDEQFF. The CDR3 nucleotides read TGTGCCAGCAGCTTGTGGGCGGGGGATGAGCAGTTCTTC.

Written as DNA, the CDR3 is TGTGCCAGCAGCATCACCGGGGAGCTGTTTTTT. It codes for CASSITGELFF. The gene calls are TRBV6-6 and TRBJ2-2; no firm D call. Trimming removed 6 bases from V and 4 bases from J, with 3 bases in between. The length of the CDR3 is 11 residues. Germline CDR1 MNHNY, CDR2 SVGAGI (reference sequence).

V is TRBV5-6 and J is TRBJ1-1; possible D gene TRBD1, 6 bases. CDR1 is SGHDT and CDR2 is YYEEEE in the germline V gene. The CDR3 has 13 residues. Trimming removed 4 bases from V and 8 bases from J, with 15 bases in between. The CDR3 protein is CASSPSRTAEAFF. CDR3 coding DNA: TGTGCCAGCAGCCCATCTCGGACAGCGGAAGCTTTCTTT.

The chain couples TRBV7-2 to TRBJ1-2, with 7 bases identical to TRBD1. With 5 bases clipped from V and 9 bases from J, the junction kept 15 bases outside the gene matches. Germline lookup yields CDR1 SGHTA and CDR2 FQGNSA. The CDR3 runs to 15 residues. CDR3 nucleotide sequence: TGTGCCAGCAGCCAAACGGGACAGAAGCTTGGGCGCTACACCTTC. Translated: CASSQTGQKLGRYTF.

The chain combines TRBV19 with TRBJ2-7, with D perhaps matching TRBD2 (6 bases). There are 14 residues in the CDR3. Looked up from germline, CDR1 is LNHDA and CDR2 is SQIVND (reference sequence). With 3 bases removed from V and 5 bases from J, the gap between germline ends came to 14 bases. The CDR3 DNA is TGTGCCAGTAGTATTGGCGGGACTGGCAACGAGCAGTACTTC. It yields the protein CASSIGGTGNEQYF.

The CDR3 loop reads CASSSQGVGWTSGETQYF. In nucleotides, the CDR3 is TGCGCCAGCAGCTCACAGGGGGTAGGCTGGACTAGCGGGGAGACCCAGTACTTC. This sequence joins TRBV5-1 and TRBJ2-5, with 11 bases that match TRBD2. The CDR3 is 18 amino acids. V lost 3 bases and J lost 5; bases outside the gene matches: 15. Germline CDR1 and CDR2: SGHRS and YFSETQ.

This clone was seen more than once but under ten times. The chain couples TRBV7-9 to TRBJ2-2, with unresolved D. The CDR3 contains 16 residues. V was clipped by 5 bases and J by 3 bases, with 16 bases between them. The germline V gene has CDR1 SEHNR and CDR2 FQNEAQ (reference sequence). In DNA, the CDR3 is TGTGCCAGCAGCCTCGTGGTGGGCCTCGACACCGGGGAGCTGTTTTTT. This encodes CASSLVVGLDTGELFF.

This clone was counted a single time. This chain joins TRBV7-8 and TRBJ2-7; 8 positions agree with TRBD1. The germline gives CDR1 SGHVS, CDR2 FQNEAQ. The CDR3 sequence is 13 residues long. Trimming cost V 3 bases and J 3 bases; bases outside gene matches: 1. The CDR3 nucleotides read TGTGCCAGCAGCTTTACAGGGGGCTACGAGCAGTACTTC. Residues: CASSFTGGYEQYF.

CDR3 sequence reads: CASSLASRGLPYEQYF. CDR3 nucleotide sequence: TGTGCCAGCAGCTTGGCATCTCGGGGTCTCCCCTACGAGCAGTACTTC. The J gene is TRBJ2-7, the V gene TRBV5-4; perhaps TRBD2 as D (5 bases). V lost 0 bases, J lost 2 bases, and 15 bases lay in between. This CDR3 spans 16 amino acids. CDR1 and CDR2 from the germline V gene are SGHNT and YYREEE (reference sequence).

The rearrangement links TRBV7-2 to TRBJ1-1; no definite D call. The length of the CDR3 is 11 residues. The V gene lost 5 bases and the J gene lost 7 bases, with 8 bases spanning the gap. Per germline, CDR1 SGHTA and CDR2 FQGNSA. The CDR3 loop is CASSRANEAFF. The DNA of the CDR3 is TGTGCCAGCAGCCGAGCAAATGAAGCTTTCTTT.

This chain joins TRBV28 and TRBJ1-1; 8 bases are a match to TRBD1. The CDR3 runs 14 residues. V lost 6 bases, J lost 2 bases, and 5 bases stayed unmatched. Germline loops: CDR1 MDHEN, CDR2 SYDVKM. Written as DNA, the CDR3 is TGTGCCAGCAGCCCGGACAGGGCCAACACTGAAGCTTTCTTT. Translated: CASSPDRANTEAFF.

The chain recombines TRBV9 with TRBJ2-6; 12 positions match TRBD1. V lost 2 bases to trimming and J lost 0 bases; unmatched junction nucleotides: 3. From germline, CDR1 is SGDLS and CDR2 YYNGEE. This CDR3 has 18 amino acids. CDR3 nucleotides: TGTGCCAGCAGCGTGACGGGACAGGGGGCCTCTGGGGCCAACGTCCTGACTTTC. This translates into CASSVTGQGASGANVLTF.

The chain has TRBV13 and TRBJ2-7, with 13 bases that match TRBD2. Per the germline V gene, CDR1 is PRHDT and CDR2 is FYEKMQ (reference sequence). The ends lost 2 bases at V and 5 bases at J; junction bases unmatched: 12. The CDR3 length is 18 residues. The CDR3 here is CASSLTGWTSGSTHEQYF. The DNA of the CDR3 is TGTGCCAGCAGCTTAACTGGTTGGACTAGCGGGAGCACCCACGAGCAGTACTTC.

V usage is TRBV5-1 and J usage is TRBJ2-1, with 13 bases matching TRBD2. The CDR3 contains 15 residues. Trimming cost V 0 bases and J 9 bases; bases outside gene matches: 3. Germline V CDR1 and CDR2: SGHRS, YFSETQ. DNA of the CDR3: TGCGCCAGCAGCTTGGCGGGACTAGCGGGACTTGAGCAGTTCTTC. Translation gives CASSLAGLAGLEQFF.

This rearrangement joins TRBV9 to TRBJ1-2; no clear D gene. CDR1 and CDR2 from the germline V gene are SGDLS and YYNGEE. The V end lost 3 bases, the J end lost 1 base, and 10 bases lay between the germline ends. This CDR3 is built from 14 residues. The DNA of the CDR3 is TGTGCCAGCAGCGACTCGGGAGGTAACTATGGCTACACCTTC. Its translation is CASSDSGGNYGYTF.

This clone was detected only a few times. The V call is TRBV5-4, the J call TRBJ2-1; D perhaps matches TRBD1 (6 bases). V was trimmed by 9 bases and J by 8 bases, leaving 21 bases between them. The CDR3 runs 14 residues. Germline assignment: CDR1 SGHNT and CDR2 YYREEE (reference sequence). DNA of the CDR3: TGTGCCACCCGGACAGACCTAATGGGGGATGAGCAGTTCTTC. This codes for CATRTDLMGDEQFF. The whole variable domain, filled in from reference TRBV5-4 and TRBJ2-1, reads ETGVTQSPTHLIKTRGQQVTLRCSSQSGHNTVSWYQQALGQGPQFIFQYYREEENGRGNFPPRFSGLQFPNYSSELNVNALELDDSALYLCATRTDLMGDEQFFGPGTRLTVL.

This clone was counted once. The V call is TRBV6-5, the J call TRBJ2-7; possible D gene TRBD2, 6 bases. The CDR3 sequence is 13 residues long. Trimming stripped 2 bases from V and 3 bases from J, with 8 bases between. Germline-derived CDR1 and CDR2 are MNHEY and SVGAGI. CDR3 protein: CASSYRGVYEQYF. CDR3 coding DNA: TGTGCCAGCAGTTACCGCGGGGTCTACGAGCAGTACTTC.

The chain is built from TRBV29-1 and TRBJ2-7; D may be TRBD2 (6 bases). The CDR3 extends over 13 amino acids. Trimming removed 3 bases from V and 0 bases from J, with 9 bases in between. The germline gives CDR1 SQVTM, CDR2 ANQGSEA. CDR3 sequence reads: CSVEEGSSYEQYF. The CDR3 DNA follows: TGCAGCGTTGAGGAGGGGTCCTCCTACGAGCAGTACTTC.

The V and J genes are TRBV15 and TRBJ1-1; possibly TRBD1 for D (6 bases). CDR3 length: 16 amino acids. Germline V lookup: CDR1 LNHNV, CDR2 YYDKDF (reference sequence). V lost 4 bases, J lost 3 bases, and 18 bases lay in between. CDR3 coding DNA: TGTGCCACCAGCACGACAGGTTTTTGGGTGGACACTGAAGCTTTCTTT. It yields the protein CATSTTGFWVDTEAFF.